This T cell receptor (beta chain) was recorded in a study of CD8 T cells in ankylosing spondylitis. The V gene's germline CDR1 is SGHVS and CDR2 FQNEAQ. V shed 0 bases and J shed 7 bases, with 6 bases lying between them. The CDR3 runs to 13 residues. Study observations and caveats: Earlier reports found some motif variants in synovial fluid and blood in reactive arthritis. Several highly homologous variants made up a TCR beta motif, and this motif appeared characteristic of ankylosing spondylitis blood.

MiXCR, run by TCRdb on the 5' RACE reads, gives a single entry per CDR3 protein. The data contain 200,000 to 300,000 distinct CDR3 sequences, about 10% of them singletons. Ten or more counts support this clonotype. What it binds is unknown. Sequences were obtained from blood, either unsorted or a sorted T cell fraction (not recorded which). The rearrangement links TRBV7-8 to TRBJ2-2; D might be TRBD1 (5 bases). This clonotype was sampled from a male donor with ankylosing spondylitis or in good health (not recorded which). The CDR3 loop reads CASSLATGGELFF. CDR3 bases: TGTGCCAGCAGCTTAGCCACAGGCGGGGAGCTGTTTTTT.